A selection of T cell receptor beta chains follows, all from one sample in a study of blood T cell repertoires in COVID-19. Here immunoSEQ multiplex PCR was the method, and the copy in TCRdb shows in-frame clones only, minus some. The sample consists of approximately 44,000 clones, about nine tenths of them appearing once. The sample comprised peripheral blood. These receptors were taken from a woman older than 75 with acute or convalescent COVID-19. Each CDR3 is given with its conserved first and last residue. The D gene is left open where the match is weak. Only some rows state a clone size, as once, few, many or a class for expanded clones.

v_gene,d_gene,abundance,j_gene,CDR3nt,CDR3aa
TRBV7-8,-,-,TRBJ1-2,TGTGCCAGCAGCTTTCCGGGTTACGGCTACACCTTC,CASSFPGYGYTF
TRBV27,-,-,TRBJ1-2,TGTGCCAGCAGACGACCAGGCTCCAACTATGGCTACACCTTC,CASRRPGSNYGYTF
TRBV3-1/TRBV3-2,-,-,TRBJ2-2,TGTGCCAGCAGCCAGGAGGGTGGCACCGGGGAGCTGTTTTTT,CASSQEGGTGELFF
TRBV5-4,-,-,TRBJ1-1,TGTGCCAGCAGCCCGGGAGGTTTCCTGATGAACACTGAAGCTTTCTTT,CASSPGGFLMNTEAFF
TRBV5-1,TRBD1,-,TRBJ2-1,TGCGCCAGCAGCTCTCAGGGACAGGGGTACAATGAGCAGTTCTTC,CASSSQGQGYNEQFF
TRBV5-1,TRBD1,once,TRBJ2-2,TGCGCCAGCTCCCCGGACAGGGGGGGCACCGGGGAGCTGTTTTTT,CASSPDRGGTGELFF
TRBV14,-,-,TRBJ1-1,TGTGCCAGCAGCCCCCTCCGGGGGGCTGAAGCTTTCTTT,CASSPLRGAEAFF
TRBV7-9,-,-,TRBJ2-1,TGTGCCAGCAGGGGGGGGCCGTGGGATGAGCAGTTCTTC,CASRGGPWDEQFF
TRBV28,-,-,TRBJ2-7,TGTGCCAGCAGAATACAGGGCTCCGAGCAGTACTTC,CASRIQGSEQYF
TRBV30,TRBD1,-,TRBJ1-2,TGTGCCTGGAGAGACTCGGGACAGGGGATTCTCTATGGCTACACCTTC,CAWRDSGQGILYGYTF
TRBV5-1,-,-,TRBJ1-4,TGCGCCAGCACCTCCGGGGAGGTTGAAAAACTGTTTTTT,CASTSGEVEKLFF
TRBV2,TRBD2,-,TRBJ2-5,TGTGCCAGCAGTTGGCTAGCGGGGGAAGAGACCCAGTACTTC,CASSWLAGEETQYF
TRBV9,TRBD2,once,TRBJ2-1,TGTGCCAGCAGCGTAGGGACTAGCCCCTACAATGAGCAGTTCTTC,CASSVGTSPYNEQFF
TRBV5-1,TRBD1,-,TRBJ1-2,TGCGCCAGGCCAACCAGGCGGGGACAGACTGGCTACACCTTC,CARPTRRGQTGYTF
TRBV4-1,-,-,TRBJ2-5,TGCGCCAGCAGCCAAGTGGGGCCACAAGAGACCCAGTACTTC,CASSQVGPQETQYF
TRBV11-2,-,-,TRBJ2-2,TGTGCCAGCAGCTTAGGGGCAGGGAACACCGGGGAGCTGTTTTTT,CASSLGAGNTGELFF
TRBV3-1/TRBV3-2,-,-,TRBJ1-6,TGTGCCAGCAGCCAAGGCTATGAGTCACCCCTCCACTTT,CASSQGYESPLHF
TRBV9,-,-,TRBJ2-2,TGTGCCAGCAGCCCATCACAGGGGAGGACCGGGGAGCTGTTTTTT,CASSPSQGRTGELFF
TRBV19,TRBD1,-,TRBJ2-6,TGTGCCAGTAGTATTCTCCAGGGGGCAGACTCTGGGGCCAACGTCCTGACTTTC,CASSILQGADSGANVLTF
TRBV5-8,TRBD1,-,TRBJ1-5,TGTGCCAGCAGCTTGGGTAGAGACAGGGACAATCAGCCCCAGCATTTT,CASSLGRDRDNQPQHF
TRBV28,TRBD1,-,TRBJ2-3,TGTGCCAGCAGTTTAAAGGGGGCTGGAGATACGCAGTATTTT,CASSLKGAGDTQYF
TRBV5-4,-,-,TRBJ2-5,TGTGCCAGCACCACCAAATCGGGAGCAGAAGAGACCCAGTACTTC,CASTTKSGAEETQYF
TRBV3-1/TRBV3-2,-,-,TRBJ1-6,TGTGCCAGCAGCCTATCAAGACAGGCGGATTCACCCCTCCACTTT,CASSLSRQADSPLHF
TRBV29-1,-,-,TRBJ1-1,TGCAGCGTTGGACAGGTTGAAGCTTTCTTT,CSVGQVEAFF
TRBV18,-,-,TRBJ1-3,TGTGCCAGCTCACCACTTCCTTTGACAGACTCTGGAAACACCATATATTTT,CASSPLPLTDSGNTIYF
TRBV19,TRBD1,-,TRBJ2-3,TGTGCCAGTAGTGCCGGGACAGGGACAGATACGCAGTATTTT,CASSAGTGTDTQYF
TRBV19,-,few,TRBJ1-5,TGTGCCAGTAGTATAGATCGCGGAGGACAGCCCCAGCATTTT,CASSIDRGGQPQHF
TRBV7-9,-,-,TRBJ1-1,TGTGCCAGCAGCTTAGTACAACCTAACACTGAAGCTTTCTTT,CASSLVQPNTEAFF
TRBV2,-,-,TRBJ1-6,TGTGCCAGCAGTGGTAACAGGGTGGGTTCACCCCTCCACTTT,CASSGNRVGSPLHF
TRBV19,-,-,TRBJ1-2,TGTGCCAGTAGTGAGATAAGCCAGGGTGACTATGGCTACACCTTC,CASSEISQGDYGYTF
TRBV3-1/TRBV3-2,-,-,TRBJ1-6,TGTGCCAGCAGCCAACCCGGGAATTCACCCCTCCACTTT,CASSQPGNSPLHF
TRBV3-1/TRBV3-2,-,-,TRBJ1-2,TGTGCCAGCAGCCAAGCGGGTTTCTATGGCTACACCTTC,CASSQAGFYGYTF
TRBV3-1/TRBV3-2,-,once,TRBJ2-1,TGTGCCAGCAGCCAAAGTATAGGGGGATACAATGAGCAGTTCTTC,CASSQSIGGYNEQFF
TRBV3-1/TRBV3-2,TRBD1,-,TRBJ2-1,TGTGCCAGCAGCCACCTGGACAGGAATGAGCAGTTCTTC,CASSHLDRNEQFF
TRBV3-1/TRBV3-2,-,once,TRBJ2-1,TGTGCCAGCAGCCAAGATCTAGCCCCGTACAATGAGCAGTTCTTC,CASSQDLAPYNEQFF
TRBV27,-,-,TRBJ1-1,TGTGCCAGCAGTACCGGGAACACTGAAGCTTTCTTT,CASSTGNTEAFF
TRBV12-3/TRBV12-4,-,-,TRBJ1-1,TGTGCCAGCTCTGGGGGGGAAGACGCTGAAGCTTTCTTT,CASSGGEDAEAFF